These 30 T cell receptor beta chains were sequenced from one sample in a study of blood T cells in healthy people across ages. The use of a sample-barcoded 5' primer and a J-beta primer mix characterized a second PCR of 7 to 11 cycles. One entry per CDR3 protein, called by TCRdb with MiXCR from the 5' RACE reads. The sample lists about 1.6 million distinct CDR3 sequences, roughly 32% occurring once. Specimen: blood. Source of these receptors: a woman under 40 in good health.

V usage is TRBV9 and J usage is TRBJ2-7, with TRBD2 matching over 14 bases. The end of the DNA aligns better with TRBJ2-5, so the J call may be wrong. The CDR3 has 16 residues. Germline CDR1 reads SGDLS; CDR2 reads YYNGEE. The CDR3 spells CASSETSGRAWETQYF. The CDR3 coding sequence is TGTGCCAGCAGCGAGACTAGCGGGAGGGCCTGGGAGACCCAGTACTTC.

The rearrangement links TRBV28 to TRBJ2-4; D may be TRBD2 (5 bases). Gene TRBJ2-7 matches the end of the DNA better, so the J call may be wrong. CDR1 is MDHEN, CDR2 SYDVKM, per germline. The CDR3 extends over 15 amino acids. CDR3 nucleotides: TGTGCCAGCAGCTCTCCTTTCGGGGTCCCCTACGAGCAGTACTTC. Encoded protein: CASSSPFGVPYEQYF.

The J gene is TRBJ2-3, the V gene TRBV7-2; 11 nucleotides agree with TRBD2. Per germline, CDR1 SGHTA and CDR2 FQGNSA. The CDR3 runs 16 residues. The V and J ends lost 5 bases and 2 bases, in that order; junction bases with no gene match: 6. The CDR3 spells CASSRLAGKTTDTQYF. Here the CDR3 DNA reads TGTGCCAGCAGCCGACTAGCGGGGAAAACCACAGATACGCAGTATTTT.

The chain combines TRBV6-1 with TRBJ2-7; D may be TRBD2 (5 bases). Germline values: CDR1 MNHNS, CDR2 SASEGT. V was cut by 8 bases and J by 3 bases, with 14 bases left in between. This CDR3 contains 13 residues. DNA for the CDR3: TGTGCCAGCGTCGGACGGGGAGACTACGAGCAGTACTTC. Its protein product is CASVGRGDYEQYF.

There are a few counts of this clonotype. The chain combines TRBV11-2 with TRBJ2-1; D might be TRBD2 (7 bases). The germline V gene has CDR1 SGHAT and CDR2 FQNNGV. The CDR3 has 16 residues. Trimming pared 0 bases from V and 3 bases from J, leaving 12 bases between. The CDR3 bases are TGTGCCAGCAGCTTAGATACGAGGGGGGGCTACAATGAGCAGTTCTTC. Translation gives CASSLDTRGGYNEQFF.

As to this clonotype: The junction departs from the called germline gene at one end, perhaps through a read error. This chain uses TRBV7-2 with TRBJ2-1, with 8 bases matching TRBD2. Germline V gene data show CDR1 as SGHTA and CDR2 as FQGNSA. The CDR3 sequence is 16 residues long. CDR3 sequence (DNA): TGTGCCAGCAACTTAGTAGGGACTAGTTCCGAGAGTGAGCAGTTCTTC. The encoded protein is CASNLVGTSSESEQFF.

V is TRBV6-2 or TRBV6-3 and J is TRBJ1-5, with D hard to call. V lost 6 bases and J lost 1, with 13 bases in between. This CDR3 is built from 15 residues. Germline V gene sequence: CDR1 MNHEY, CDR2 SVGEGT. Here the CDR3 DNA reads TGTGCCAGCAGCCAACCAGGAATGAGCAATCAGCCCCAGCATTTT. It specifies CASSQPGMSNQPQHF.

This chain uses TRBV6-2 or TRBV6-3 with TRBJ2-1; D ambiguous. The CDR3 loop spans 15 amino acids. Trimming removed 2 bases at V and 0 bases at J, with 8 bases between. Germline V CDR1 and CDR2: MNHEY, SVGEGT. The CDR3 loop reads CASSYHVNSYNEQFF. CDR3 in DNA: TGTGCCAGCAGTTACCATGTTAACTCCTACAATGAGCAGTTCTTC.

This clonotype was counted a few times. The V and J genes are TRBV7-2 and TRBJ2-1; D is unclear. Trimming removed 5 bases at V and 3 bases at J, with 14 bases between. CDR3 length equals 15 residues. The germline V gene has CDR1 SGHTA and CDR2 FQGNSA. As DNA, the CDR3 is TGTGCCAGCAGCGCGCGATCCGGGTTCTACAATGAGCAGTTCTTC. Protein product: CASSARSGFYNEQFF.

This clonotype was seen a handful of times. This chain's CDR3 is CASSGGGKPNTEAFF. CDR3 sequence (DNA): TGTGCCAGCAGCGGTGGGGGGAAACCGAACACTGAAGCTTTCTTT. The genes are TRBV5-4 and TRBJ1-1; tentative D call: TRBD1 (5 bases). CDR3 length: 15 residues. Trimming removed 4 bases from V and 1 base from J, with 14 bases in between. Germline-derived CDR1 and CDR2 are SGHNT and YYREEE (reference sequence).

Points on this clonotype: One end of the junction fails to match germline, which may point to a read error. The rearrangement uses TRBV6-1 and TRBJ1-1; 7 positions match TRBD1. Germline V gene data show CDR1 as MNHNS and CDR2 as SASEGT. CDR3 length: 13 amino acids. This chain's CDR3 is CASRQGKNTGAFF. CDR3 in DNA: TGTGCCAGCAGACAGGGGAAGAACACTGGAGCTTTCTTT.

This clonotype was seen a few times. Here the CDR3 DNA reads TGCGCCAGCAGTGAGTCGGGACTAGCGGGAGTTGAAGCCTACGAGCAGTACTTC. Translation: CASSESGLAGVEAYEQYF. The chain carries TRBV10-2 and TRBJ2-7, with 14 bases lining up with TRBD2. This CDR3 is 18 amino acids long. Germline CDR1 WSHSY, CDR2 SAAADI. V trimming: 0 bases; J trimming: 2 bases; junction bases outside the gene matches: 6.

The chain combines TRBV7-3 with TRBJ2-3, with D possibly being TRBD1 or TRBD2 (7 bases each). Germline V CDR1 and CDR2: SGHTA, FQGTGA. The CDR3 is made up of 17 amino acids. Trimming stripped 2 bases from V and 4 bases from J, with 19 bases between. CDR3 bases: TGTGCCAGCAGCTTAGGCTGGGGGGGGACAGATCCAGATACGCAGTATTTT. Protein: CASSLGWGGTDPDTQYF.

This clonotype has more than one count but fewer than ten. The chain recombines TRBV4-1 with TRBJ2-5; the match to TRBD1 covers 11 bases. Trimming cost V 1 base and J 4 bases; bases outside gene matches: 5. The CDR3 is made up of 16 amino acids. Germline lookup yields CDR1 MGHRA and CDR2 YSYEKL. The CDR3 loop is CASSQGSGTGGETQYF. Here the CDR3 DNA reads TGCGCCAGCAGCCAAGGGTCAGGGACAGGGGGAGAGACCCAGTACTTC.

The chain carries TRBV4-1 and TRBJ1-5; the D gene is possibly TRBD1 (5 bases). CDR3 size: 17 residues. V was trimmed by 4 bases and J by 4 bases, leaving 20 bases between them. Germline loops: CDR1 MGHRA, CDR2 YSYEKL. The CDR3 sequence: CASSPGFLGRGNQPQHF. DNA of the CDR3: TGCGCCAGCAGCCCTGGGTTCTTAGGTCGGGGGAATCAGCCCCAGCATTTT.

The rearrangement links TRBV20-1 to TRBJ2-5; D remains unclear. V was cut by 2 bases and J by 1 base, with 17 bases left in between. In germline, CDR1 is DFQATT, CDR2 SNEGSKA (reference sequence). The length of the CDR3 is 16 residues. DNA of the CDR3: TGCAGTGCTAGAAAGGTTAGCAGTGACTTCCAAGAGACCCAGTACTTC. Residues: CSARKVSSDFQETQYF.

This clonotype was observed a handful of times. This chain links TRBV2 with TRBJ1-1; D is undetermined. The CDR3 runs 14 residues. V lost 4 bases and J 4 bases, leaving 13 bases between the germline ends. Per the germline V gene, CDR1 is SNHLY and CDR2 is FYNNEI. The CDR3 protein is CASSGERASTEAFF. CDR3 in DNA: TGTGCCAGCAGTGGGGAGAGGGCGAGCACTGAAGCTTTCTTT.

This clonotype was observed a handful of times. This chain links TRBV11-2 with TRBJ2-7, with D unclear. The germline V gene encodes CDR1 SGHAT and CDR2 FQNNGV. The CDR3 has 16 amino acids. Trimming took off 5 bases at V and 0 bases at J, with 17 bases between the two ends. The CDR3, as DNA: TGTGCCAGCAGCCCCCTCACTCGGGCAGACTCCTACGAGCAGTACTTC. Protein product: CASSPLTRADSYEQYF.

Concerning this clonotype: Since a much larger clone is just one base distant, this may be a read error. The V call is TRBV29-1, the J call TRBJ2-3; D gene ambiguous. The CDR3 is 11 amino acids. Germline V gene sequence: CDR1 SQVTM, CDR2 ANQGSEA. The CDR3 sequence: CSIEELDTQYF. The CDR3, as DNA: TGCAGCATTGAAGAACTGGATACGCAGTATTTT.

With regard to this clonotype: This clone may be a read error of a much larger clone one base away. The rearrangement joins TRBV3-1 to TRBJ1-5; D remains ambiguous. Trimming stripped 1 base from V and 0 bases from J, with 7 bases between. This CDR3 is built from 15 residues. CDR1 and CDR2 from the germline V gene are LGHDT and YNNKEL (reference sequence). This chain's CDR3 is CASSQGAYSNQPQHF. CDR3 in DNA: TGTGCCAGCAGCCAAGGGGCGTATAGCAATCAGCCCCAGCATTTT.

This clonotype has only a few counts. This chain joins TRBV21-1 and TRBJ2-1; TRBD2, the D gene given by the table, was not confirmed from the DNA. TRBV21-1 is marked as a pseudogene. The CDR3 contains 19 residues. This CDR3 reads CASSKVRRPGLARYNEQFF. The CDR3 nucleotides are TGTGCCAGCAGCAAAGTTCGTAGGCCTGGCCTAGCGCGTTACAATGAGCAGTTCTTC.

In its sample, this clonotype was seen a few times. The J gene is TRBJ2-7, the V gene TRBV15; a possible D gene is TRBD2 (7 bases). The CDR3 is 15 residues long. Germline V lookup: CDR1 LNHNV, CDR2 YYDKDF (reference sequence). Trimming cost V 3 bases and J 0 bases, with 12 bases left between them. CDR3 nucleotides: TGTGCCACCAGCAGCGACAGGACTAGCTCCTACGAGCAGTACTTC. Protein: CATSSDRTSSYEQYF.

This clonotype was observed a few times. The rearrangement links TRBV24-1 to TRBJ1-1; no firm D call. From germline, CDR1 is KGHDR and CDR2 SFDVKD. With 3 bases removed from V and 0 bases from J, the gap between germline ends came to 16 bases. This CDR3 contains 17 residues. In DNA form, the CDR3 reads TGTGCCACCAGTGATCCCTGGGTCTACTCGGTGAACACTGAAGCTTTCTTT. Translation gives CATSDPWVYSVNTEAFF.

The CDR3 protein is CASNRGSGQGIDTQYF. The CDR3 coding sequence is TGTGCCAGCAACCGGGGGTCAGGACAGGGGATAGATACGCAGTATTTT. This chain joins TRBV6-6 and TRBJ2-3, with 9 nucleotides matching TRBD1. Germline CDR1 is MNHNY and CDR2 is SVGAGI (reference sequence). The CDR3 is made up of 16 amino acids. V lost 7 bases and J lost 5; bases outside the gene matches: 13.

V and J are TRBV7-2 and TRBJ2-7; D is ambiguous. Trimming pared 5 bases from V and 6 bases from J, leaving 11 bases between. Germline V gene data show CDR1 as SGHTA and CDR2 as FQGNSA. The length of the CDR3 is 12 residues. CDR3 sequence (DNA): TGTGCCAGCAGCCCAGCGAATCGCGAGCAGTACTTC. Translation gives CASSPANREQYF. The full variable domain, in which reference TRBV7-2 and TRBJ2-7 provide the parts outside the CDR3, is GAGVSQSPSNKVTEKGKDVELRCDPISGHTALYWYRQSLGQGLEFLIYFQGNSAPDKSGLPSDRFSAERTGGSVSTLTIQRTQQEDSAVYLCASSPANREQYFGPGTRLTVT.

Only a few counts were recorded for this clonotype. The chain links TRBV6-1 to TRBJ1-2, with TRBD1 matching over 8 bases. The V gene's germline CDR1 is MNHNS and CDR2 SASEGT. The CDR3 is 15 amino acids. Losses at the gene ends were 3 bases for V and 2 bases for J; bases not matched to a gene: 5. CDR3 nucleotide sequence: TGTGCCAGCAGTGACAGGGGGCGTACCAACTATGGCTACACCTTC. Encoded protein: CASSDRGRTNYGYTF.

This clonotype was recorded many times. In DNA form, the CDR3 reads TGCAGCGTTCGTGACACTTCGTTACTAGCGGGAGGGCTAAATGAGCAGTTCTTC. It codes for CSVRDTSLLAGGLNEQFF. This chain uses TRBV29-1 with TRBJ2-1; 13 bases are a match to TRBD2. After removal of 5 bases from V and 7 bases from J, the junction contained 17 bases not matched to a gene. Germline V gene data show CDR1 as SQVTM and CDR2 as ANQGSEA. This CDR3 has 18 amino acids.

This clonotype showed up just a few times. The rearrangement uses TRBV6-5 and TRBJ2-1; D is ambiguous. Trimming removed 8 bases at V and 10 bases at J, with 18 bases between. There are 13 residues in the CDR3. CDR1 and CDR2 (germline): MNHEY, SVGAGI. The CDR3 loop is CASRLDGLREQFF. The CDR3 bases are TGTGCCAGCCGGTTAGACGGCCTCCGGGAGCAGTTCTTC.

Regarding this clonotype: A read error may be the cause here, since a much bigger clone is one base away. As DNA, the CDR3 is TGCAGCGTTAGGACAGGCGGTCAGCCCCAGCATTTT. Translated: CSVRTGGQPQHF. The chain joins TRBV29-1 to TRBJ1-5; 7 bases map to TRBD1. Germline V lookup: CDR1 SQVTM, CDR2 ANQGSEA. The CDR3 is made up of 12 amino acids. V shed 5 bases and J 6 bases; nucleotides not matched to a gene: 4.

V is TRBV2 and J is TRBJ2-3; D ambiguous. The length of the CDR3 is 11 residues. V lost 7 bases to trimming and J lost 6 bases, with 8 bases between them. Germline CDR1 reads SNHLY; CDR2 reads FYNNEI. The CDR3 sequence: CASTYADTQYF. The CDR3 region has the DNA TGTGCCAGCACGTACGCTGATACGCAGTATTTT.